This TCR beta chain was recovered during a study of T cells after yellow fever vaccination. Notes on the study in general: Clones that expanded after primary vaccination mostly reappeared after the booster (over 95% CD4, approximately 85% CD8). On re-exposure, the response was weaker but peaked faster, at day 5 versus 15. Researchers cautioned that FACS-sorted repertoires could harbor abundant clonotypes contaminating from the bulk population.

Conversion of TCR transcripts into cDNA relied on 5'RACE template switching, which added a universal primer site and UMIs. TCRdb re-derived calls from the 5' RACE reads in MiXCR, one entry per CDR3 protein. The sample holds 250,000 to 300,000 distinct CDR3 sequences; roughly 5.2% are singletons and the top ten take about 3.5%. This clonotype showed up many times. Its antigen is currently unknown. Trimming removed 2 bases at V and 5 bases at J, with 9 bases between. The CDR3 consists of 13 residues. Source: CD4+ T cells sorted from PBMCs, taken on the day of the yellow fever booster vaccination. This TCR was recovered from a man between 18 and 29 years old who received the YFV17D yellow fever vaccine. The chain has TRBV12-3 or TRBV12-4 and TRBJ2-5; D may be TRBD2 (6 bases). CDR3 sequence (DNA): TGTGCCAGCAGTTTAACTAGCAGGGAGACCCAGTACTTC. Its translation: CASSLTSRETQYF.